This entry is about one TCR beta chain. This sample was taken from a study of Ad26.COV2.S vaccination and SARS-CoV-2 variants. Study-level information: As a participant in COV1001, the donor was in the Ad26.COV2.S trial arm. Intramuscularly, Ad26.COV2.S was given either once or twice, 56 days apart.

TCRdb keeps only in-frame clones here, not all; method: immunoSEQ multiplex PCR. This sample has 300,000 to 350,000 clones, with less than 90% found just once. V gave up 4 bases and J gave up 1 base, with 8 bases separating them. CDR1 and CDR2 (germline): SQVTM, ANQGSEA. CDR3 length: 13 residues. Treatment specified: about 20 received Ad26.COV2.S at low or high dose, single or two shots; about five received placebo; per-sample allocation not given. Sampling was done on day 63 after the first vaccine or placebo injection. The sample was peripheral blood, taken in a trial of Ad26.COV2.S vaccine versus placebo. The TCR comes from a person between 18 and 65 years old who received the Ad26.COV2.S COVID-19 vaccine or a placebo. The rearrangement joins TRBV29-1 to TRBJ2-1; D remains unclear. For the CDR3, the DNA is TGCAGCGTTGGTAGGGATTCCTACAATGAGCAGTTCTTC. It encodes CSVGRDSYNEQFF.